This TCR beta chain was obtained from a study of OX40 agonist ivuxolimab in advanced cancers. V was pared by 1 base and J by 4 bases, with 14 bases between. The CDR3 runs 15 residues. Germline loops: CDR1 SGHRS, CDR2 YFSETQ. Study conclusions and caveats: Patients who responded partially at 0.1-3.0 mg/kg showed clonal expansion ranking among the lowest.

A remark on this clone: Its antigen is currently unknown.

The table came from immunoSEQ multiplex PCR; TCRdb's copy has only in-frame clones and leaves some out. The repertoire includes 150,000 to 180,000 clones, 90% to 95% of them detected once, and around 0.33% sits in the top ten. This TCR was recovered from an adult with an advanced solid tumor such as melanoma, head and neck, liver or kidney cancer. The sequenced sample was CD4+ or CD8+ T cells sorted from blood, obtained in a trial of the OX40 agonist ivuxolimab. V is TRBV5-1 and J is TRBJ1-1; no clear D. The CDR3 nucleotides are TGCGCCAGCAGCTTGAGTATCGGGCTGAGCACTGAAGCTTTCTTT. Encoded protein: CASSLSIGLSTEAFF.